One and the same sample provided the 5 T cell receptor beta chains below, sequenced in a study of cytomegalovirus exposure and HLA in healthy donors. PCR involved 60 Vbeta and 13 Jbeta primers. Only in-frame clones appear in the TCRdb table, and some are missing; sequencing was by immunoSEQ multiplex PCR. The repertoire holds about 76,000 clones, with approximately 80% as singletons. The sample was PBMCs. Receptors were obtained from a woman between 40 and 50 years old in good health and CMV-seropositive.

This clone is a singleton in its sample. The chain uses TRBV19 and TRBJ1-2; 9 bases fit TRBD1. CDR1 is LNHDA, CDR2 SQIVND, per germline (reference sequence). V lost 3 bases to trimming and J lost 4 bases; unmatched junction nucleotides: 12. The CDR3 sequence is 17 residues long. The CDR3 nucleotides read TGTGCCAGTAGTATGGATTTTGGGACAGGGCAAGCCTATGGCTACACCTTC. It codes for CASSMDFGTGQAYGYTF.

The genes are TRBV9 and TRBJ2-5, with 14 bases that match TRBD2. The length of the CDR3 is 18 residues. With 4 bases clipped from V and 4 bases from J, the junction kept 12 bases outside the gene matches. Germline CDR1 reads SGDLS; CDR2 reads YYNGEE. The CDR3 DNA is TGTGCCAGCAGCATTGGACTAGCGGGGGGCCCATTTAGAGAGACCCAGTACTTC. Encoded protein: CASSIGLAGGPFRETQYF.

This clone was seen more than once but under ten times. This sequence joins TRBV4-1 and TRBJ1-4; a weak D match, TRBD1 (5 bases). Germline assignment: CDR1 MGHRA and CDR2 YSYEKL. The CDR3 spans 15 residues. Trimming took 4 bases from V and 4 from J, leaving 13 bases between them. The CDR3 coding sequence is TGCGCCAGCAGCCCAGCGGGACTCCTTAATGAAAAACTGTTTTTT. This codes for CASSPAGLLNEKLFF.

The chain combines TRBV15 with TRBJ1-3; D unresolved. Germline CDR1 is LNHNV and CDR2 is YYDKDF (reference sequence). There are 16 residues in the CDR3. V was cut by 5 bases and J by 0 bases, with 14 bases left in between. CDR3 residues: CATSPDQVISGNTIYF. The CDR3 nucleotides are TGTGCCACCAGCCCCGACCAGGTGATCTCTGGAAACACCATATATTTT.

Of note for this clone: Additional DNA sequences in this sample encode the identical CDR3. The chain joins TRBV9 to TRBJ1-5, with D hard to call. Germline CDR1 and CDR2: SGDLS and YYNGEE. Trimming took off 0 bases at V and 2 bases at J, with 6 bases between the two ends. The CDR3 length is 14 residues. The CDR3 DNA sequence: TGTGCCAGCAGCGTAGACGGTGGCAATCAGCCCCAGCATTTT. Protein product: CASSVDGGNQPQHF.